The rows below give T cell receptor beta chains drawn from one sample of a study of blood T cells in healthy people across ages. TCRdb passed the 5' RACE reads through MiXCR, listing each CDR3 protein once. The top ten hold 7.7% of the sample, which has 1.5 million to 2 million distinct CDR3 sequences, roughly 30% seen once. Sequenced input: blood. All receptors derive from a woman aged 25 to 45 in good health. Each CDR3 is given with its conserved first and last residue. Each record gives: V gene, J gene, clone size, D gene, CDR3 protein, CDR3 DNA. D genes are given only for firm matches. Some rows have no size entry. The others give once, few or many, or a class for an expanded clone.

V gene: TRBV20-1; J gene: TRBJ2-1; clone size: .; D gene: .; CDR3 protein: CSARPGPFDNEQFF; CDR3 DNA: TGCAGTGCTAGACCTGGACCATTCGACAATGAGCAGTTCTTC
V gene: TRBV4-1; J gene: TRBJ1-1; clone size: many; D gene: .; CDR3 protein: CASSQILTSLNTEAFF; CDR3 DNA: TGCGCCAGCAGCCAAATACTAACGTCATTGAACACTGAAGCTTTCTTT
V gene: TRBV29-1; J gene: TRBJ1-2; clone size: .; D gene: TRBD1; CDR3 protein: CSVARDRGLYGYTF; CDR3 DNA: TGCAGCGTGGCGAGAGACAGGGGGCTCTATGGCTACACCTTC
V gene: TRBV3-1; J gene: TRBJ1-2; clone size: many; D gene: .; CDR3 protein: CASSQGTSYGYTF; CDR3 DNA: TGTGCCAGCAGTCAAGGGACATCCTATGGCTACACCTTC
V gene: TRBV18; J gene: TRBJ2-1; clone size: .; D gene: TRBD2; CDR3 protein: CASSPLLAGGPYNEQFF; CDR3 DNA: TGTGCCAGCTCACCACTACTAGCGGGGGGGCCGTACAATGAGCAGTTCTTC
V gene: TRBV6-1; J gene: TRBJ2-1; clone size: many; D gene: TRBD2; CDR3 protein: CASRALAVSSYNEQFF; CDR3 DNA: TGTGCCAGCAGGGCACTAGCGGTGAGCTCCTACAATGAGCAGTTCTTC
V gene: TRBV7-2; J gene: TRBJ1-4; clone size: few; D gene: TRBD1; CDR3 protein: CASSANGQGGNEKLFF; CDR3 DNA: TGTGCCAGCAGCGCCAATGGACAGGGGGGAAATGAAAAACTGTTTTTT
V gene: TRBV5-1; J gene: TRBJ2-5; clone size: .; D gene: .; CDR3 protein: CASSLEGSEGQETQYF; CDR3 DNA: TGCGCCAGCAGCTTGGAGGGTAGCGAGGGCCAAGAGACCCAGTACTTC
V gene: TRBV29-1; J gene: TRBJ1-6; clone size: .; D gene: .; CDR3 protein: CSDRIIGLGSPLHF; CDR3 DNA: TGCAGCGACCGGATAATAGGGCTGGGTTCACCCCTCCACTTT
V gene: TRBV28; J gene: TRBJ1-2; clone size: many; D gene: .; CDR3 protein: CASSEWDYGYTF; CDR3 DNA: TGTGCCTCGAGCGAATGGGATTATGGCTACACCTTC
V gene: TRBV21-1; J gene: TRBJ2-5; clone size: few; D gene: .; CDR3 protein: CASSKGRWTRGGEQYF; CDR3 DNA: TGTGCCAGCAGCAAAGGGCGTTGGACTAGGGGCGGGGAGCAGTACTTC
V gene: TRBV20-1; J gene: TRBJ2-5; clone size: .; D gene: .; CDR3 protein: CSAPGPGSQETQYF; CDR3 DNA: TGCAGTGCACCCGGCCCAGGGAGTCAAGAGACCCAGTACTTC
V gene: TRBV20-1; J gene: TRBJ2-1; clone size: few; D gene: .; CDR3 protein: CSATKPTSSYNEQFF; CDR3 DNA: TGCAGTGCTACAAAACCAACCAGCTCCTACAATGAGCAGTTCTTC
V gene: TRBV5-6; J gene: TRBJ2-3; clone size: .; D gene: TRBD1; CDR3 protein: CASSKTGNGADTQYF; CDR3 DNA: TGTGCCAGCAGCAAGACAGGGAACGGCGCAGATACGCAGTATTTT
V gene: TRBV19; J gene: TRBJ2-7; clone size: few; D gene: .; CDR3 protein: CASSIGGGSSYEQYF; CDR3 DNA: TGTGCCAGTAGTATCGGGGGCGGTAGCTCCTACGAGCAGTACTTC
V gene: TRBV20-1; J gene: TRBJ2-5; clone size: many; D gene: .; CDR3 protein: CSAPTQETQYF; CDR3 DNA: TGCAGTGCTCCTACTCAAGAGACCCAGTACTTC
V gene: TRBV6-5; J gene: TRBJ2-7; clone size: few; D gene: TRBD1; CDR3 protein: CASSIGTEVAEQYF; CDR3 DNA: TGTGCCAGCTCCATCGGGACAGAGGTTGCCGAGCAGTACTTC
V gene: TRBV12-3/TRBV12-4; J gene: TRBJ2-7; clone size: .; D gene: .; CDR3 protein: CAGRRNLDYEQYF; CDR3 DNA: TGTGCCGGCAGGCGGAACTTGGATTACGAGCAGTACTTC
V gene: TRBV10-2; J gene: TRBJ1-2; clone size: few; D gene: .; CDR3 protein: CASSESGGYSDGYTF; CDR3 DNA: TGCGCCAGCAGTGAGTCGGGAGGTTATAGTGATGGCTACACCTTC
V gene: TRBV20-1; J gene: TRBJ2-5; clone size: many; D gene: TRBD2; CDR3 protein: CSARDGLAETQYF; CDR3 DNA: TGCAGTGCTAGAGATGGACTAGCGGAGACCCAGTACTTC
V gene: TRBV12-3/TRBV12-4; J gene: TRBJ2-4; clone size: many; D gene: TRBD1; CDR3 protein: CASSFTRQGALGNIQYF; CDR3 DNA: TGTGCCAGCAGTTTTACCCGACAGGGGGCATTGGGAAACATTCAGTACTTC
V gene: TRBV9; J gene: TRBJ2-7; clone size: many; D gene: .; CDR3 protein: CASSAGVGKAYEQYF; CDR3 DNA: TGTGCCAGCAGCGCCGGAGTTGGGAAAGCCTACGAGCAGTACTTC
V gene: TRBV9; J gene: TRBJ2-6; clone size: few; D gene: .; CDR3 protein: CASSVAWTGANVLTF; CDR3 DNA: TGTGCCAGCAGCGTAGCATGGACCGGGGCCAACGTCCTGACTTTC
V gene: TRBV10-2; J gene: TRBJ2-7; clone size: .; D gene: .; CDR3 protein: CASSESGTLSYEQYF; CDR3 DNA: TGCGCCAGCAGTGAGTCCGGGACACTATCCTACGAGCAGTACTTC
V gene: TRBV12-3/TRBV12-4; J gene: TRBJ1-1; clone size: few; D gene: .; CDR3 protein: CASTVDGFEAFF; CDR3 DNA: TGTGCCAGCACCGTTGACGGATTTGAAGCTTTCTTT
V gene: TRBV29-1; J gene: TRBJ1-5; clone size: many; D gene: .; CDR3 protein: CSVVVGNQPQHF; CDR3 DNA: TGCAGCGTCGTGGTGGGTAATCAGCCCCAGCATTTT
V gene: TRBV7-2; J gene: TRBJ2-1; clone size: few; D gene: .; CDR3 protein: CASSLQGGNLNEQFF; CDR3 DNA: TGTGCCAGCAGCTTACAGGGGGGGAACCTCAATGAGCAGTTCTTC
V gene: TRBV27; J gene: TRBJ2-1; clone size: .; D gene: TRBD2; CDR3 protein: CASSLGLAGIDEQFF; CDR3 DNA: TGTGCCAGCAGTTTGGGTCTAGCGGGTATTGATGAGCAGTTCTTC
V gene: TRBV5-1; J gene: TRBJ2-2; clone size: .; D gene: .; CDR3 protein: CASSQGTNTGELFF; CDR3 DNA: TGCGCCAGCAGCCAGGGCACGAACACCGGGGAGCTGTTTTTT
V gene: TRBV6-1; J gene: TRBJ1-2; clone size: few; D gene: .; CDR3 protein: CASTRTEGFYGYTF; CDR3 DNA: TGTGCCAGCACCCGGACAGAGGGCTTCTATGGCTACACCTTC
V gene: TRBV27; J gene: TRBJ2-3; clone size: .; D gene: .; CDR3 protein: CASSNWMETDTQYF; CDR3 DNA: TGTGCCAGCAGTAACTGGATGGAAACAGATACGCAGTATTTT
V gene: TRBV4-3; J gene: TRBJ2-3; clone size: .; D gene: .; CDR3 protein: CASSQGLDGGGHQTSTDTQYF; CDR3 DNA: TGCGCCAGCAGCCAAGGCCTGGATGGAGGGGGCCATCAGACTAGCACAGATACGCAGTATTTT
V gene: TRBV7-2; J gene: TRBJ2-7; clone size: few; D gene: .; CDR3 protein: CASSFEAAYEQYF; CDR3 DNA: TGTGCCAGCAGCTTTGAGGCGGCCTACGAGCAGTACTTC
V gene: TRBV5-4; J gene: TRBJ2-1; clone size: .; D gene: .; CDR3 protein: CASSLGEVQRATQFF; CDR3 DNA: TGTGCCAGCAGCTTGGGCGAGGTTCAGCGGGCGACCCAGTTCTTC
V gene: TRBV12-3/TRBV12-4; J gene: TRBJ2-2; clone size: .; D gene: TRBD2; CDR3 protein: CASSPTLGLAGANTGELFF; CDR3 DNA: TGTGCCAGCAGTCCTACCTTGGGACTAGCGGGGGCGAACACCGGGGAGCTGTTTTTT
V gene: TRBV24-1; J gene: TRBJ1-2; clone size: many; D gene: .; CDR3 protein: CATSEQGDGYTF; CDR3 DNA: TGTGCCACCAGTGAACAGGGCGATGGCTACACCTTC
V gene: TRBV20-1; J gene: TRBJ1-1; clone size: .; D gene: .; CDR3 protein: CSARVWGPGNTEAFF; CDR3 DNA: TGCAGTGCTAGAGTTTGGGGACCGGGTAACACTGAAGCTTTCTTT
V gene: TRBV5-1; J gene: TRBJ1-4; clone size: few; D gene: .; CDR3 protein: CASSDWTENEKLFF; CDR3 DNA: TGCGCCAGCAGCGATTGGACGGAGAATGAAAAACTGTTTTTT
V gene: TRBV7-2; J gene: TRBJ1-2; clone size: few; D gene: .; CDR3 protein: CASSRQEWATTYGYTF; CDR3 DNA: TGTGCCAGCAGCCGGCAGGAGTGGGCAACCACCTATGGCTACACCTTC
V gene: TRBV20-1; J gene: TRBJ2-5; clone size: few; D gene: TRBD1; CDR3 protein: CSARLVGRGETQYF; CDR3 DNA: TGCAGTGCTCGCCTCGTGGGCAGGGGGGAGACCCAGTACTTC
V gene: TRBV3-1; J gene: TRBJ2-1; clone size: .; D gene: .; CDR3 protein: CASSQDRTIRQFF; CDR3 DNA: TGTGCCAGCAGCCAAGATCGGACCATAAGGCAATTCTTC
V gene: TRBV14; J gene: TRBJ2-4; clone size: .; D gene: .; CDR3 protein: CASSQIGRGIQYF; CDR3 DNA: TGTGCCAGCAGCCAAATCGGACGGGGCATTCAGTACTTC
V gene: TRBV15; J gene: TRBJ2-1; clone size: few; D gene: TRBD2; CDR3 protein: CATSRDLVRLAGGPGNEQFF; CDR3 DNA: TGTGCCACCAGCAGAGATCTCGTTCGGCTAGCGGGGGGCCCGGGGAATGAGCAGTTCTTC
V gene: TRBV5-1; J gene: TRBJ2-1; clone size: few; D gene: TRBD2; CDR3 protein: CASSSPGTSGEQFF; CDR3 DNA: TGCGCCAGCAGCTCACCCGGGACTAGTGGTGAGCAGTTCTTC
V gene: TRBV5-1; J gene: TRBJ1-1; clone size: few; D gene: .; CDR3 protein: CASSLASGGNTEAFF; CDR3 DNA: TGCGCCAGCAGCTTGGCCAGCGGGGGGAACACTGAAGCTTTCTTT
V gene: TRBV20-1; J gene: TRBJ2-2; clone size: .; D gene: TRBD2; CDR3 protein: CSAREVGAGATGELFF; CDR3 DNA: TGCAGTGCTAGAGAGGTCGGAGCGGGAGCGACCGGGGAGCTGTTTTTT
V gene: TRBV11-2; J gene: TRBJ2-5; clone size: .; D gene: TRBD2; CDR3 protein: CANSLELAGETQYF; CDR3 DNA: TGTGCCAACAGCTTAGAGCTAGCGGGGGAGACCCAGTACTTC
V gene: TRBV5-5; J gene: TRBJ2-1; clone size: few; D gene: TRBD2; CDR3 protein: CASSLRGDLPAAHEQFF; CDR3 DNA: TGTGCCAGCAGCTTGCGGGGGGACCTCCCCGCTGCCCATGAGCAGTTCTTC
V gene: TRBV29-1; J gene: TRBJ2-1; clone size: many; D gene: .; CDR3 protein: CSVTGTLSEQFF; CDR3 DNA: TGCAGCGTAACCGGGACACTTAGTGAGCAGTTCTTC
V gene: TRBV15; J gene: TRBJ2-5; clone size: .; D gene: TRBD1; CDR3 protein: CATSRRDLGQQETQYF; CDR3 DNA: TGTGCCACCAGCCGCCGTGATCTGGGACAGCAAGAGACTCAGTACTTC
V gene: TRBV12-3/TRBV12-4; J gene: TRBJ2-5; clone size: .; D gene: .; CDR3 protein: CASRLNLQETQYF; CDR3 DNA: TGTGCCAGCAGGTTAAACCTCCAAGAGACCCAGTACTTC
V gene: TRBV11-2; J gene: TRBJ2-1; clone size: .; D gene: .; CDR3 protein: CASSLPSTDSYNEQFF; CDR3 DNA: TGTGCCAGCAGCTTACCTAGCACCGACTCCTACAATGAGCAGTTCTTC
V gene: TRBV12-3/TRBV12-4; J gene: TRBJ2-1; clone size: many; D gene: TRBD2; CDR3 protein: CASSLEVQAGDNEQFF; CDR3 DNA: TGTGCCAGCAGTTTAGAGGTCCAAGCGGGGGACAATGAGCAGTTCTTC
V gene: TRBV7-2; J gene: TRBJ2-4; clone size: .; D gene: .; CDR3 protein: CASSPFADGTPKNIQYF; CDR3 DNA: TGTGCCAGCAGTCCGTTCGCCGACGGGACCCCGAAAAACATTCAGTACTTC
V gene: TRBV7-3; J gene: TRBJ2-7; clone size: many; D gene: TRBD2; CDR3 protein: CASSLTPPAGGPQEQYF; CDR3 DNA: TGTGCCAGCAGCTTAACCCCCCCGGCGGGGGGGCCTCAGGAGCAGTACTTC